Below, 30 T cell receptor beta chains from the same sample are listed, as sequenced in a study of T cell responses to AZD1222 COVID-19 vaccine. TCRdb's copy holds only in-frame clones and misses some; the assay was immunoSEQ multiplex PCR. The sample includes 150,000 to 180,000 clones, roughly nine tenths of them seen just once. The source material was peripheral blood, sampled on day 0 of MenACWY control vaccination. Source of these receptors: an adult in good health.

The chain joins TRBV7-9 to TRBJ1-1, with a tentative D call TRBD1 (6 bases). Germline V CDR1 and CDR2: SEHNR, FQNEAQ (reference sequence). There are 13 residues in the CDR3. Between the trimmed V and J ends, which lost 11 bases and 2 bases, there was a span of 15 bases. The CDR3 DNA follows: TGTGCCGAGAGGGGGGCGTTAAACACTGAAGCTTTCTTT. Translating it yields CAERGALNTEAFF. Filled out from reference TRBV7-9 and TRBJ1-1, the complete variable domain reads DTGVSQNPRHKITKRGQNVTFRCDPISEHNRLYWYRQTLGQGPEFLTYFQNEAQLEKSRLLSDRFSAERPKGSFSTLEIQRTEQGDSAMYLCAERGALNTEAFFGQGTRLTVV.

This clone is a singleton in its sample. This CDR3 is CATSPWGYGYTF. CDR3 sequence (DNA): TGTGCCACCAGTCCTTGGGGCTATGGCTACACCTTC. The chain joins TRBV24-1 to TRBJ1-2; no clear D gene. CDR3 length: 12 residues. Germline CDR1 and CDR2: KGHDR and SFDVKD. Deletions cut 6 bases from V and 4 bases from J, with 8 bases between.

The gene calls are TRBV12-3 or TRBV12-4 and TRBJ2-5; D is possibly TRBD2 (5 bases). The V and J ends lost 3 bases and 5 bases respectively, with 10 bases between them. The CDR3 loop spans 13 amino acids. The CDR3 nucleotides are TGTGCCAGCAGTTTTCGGGGTGCGGAGACCCAGTACTTC. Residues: CASSFRGAETQYF.

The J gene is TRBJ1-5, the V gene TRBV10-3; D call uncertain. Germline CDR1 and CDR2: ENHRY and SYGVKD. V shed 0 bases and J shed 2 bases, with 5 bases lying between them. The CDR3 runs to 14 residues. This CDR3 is CAISESWGNQPQHF. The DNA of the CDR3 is TGTGCCATCAGTGAGTCCTGGGGCAATCAGCCCCAGCATTTT.

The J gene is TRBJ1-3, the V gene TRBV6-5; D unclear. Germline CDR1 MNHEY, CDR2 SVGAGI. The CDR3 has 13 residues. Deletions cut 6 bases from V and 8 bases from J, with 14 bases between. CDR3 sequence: CASSQTRKDTIYF. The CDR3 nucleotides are TGTGCCAGCAGCCAAACCCGGAAGGACACCATATATTTT.

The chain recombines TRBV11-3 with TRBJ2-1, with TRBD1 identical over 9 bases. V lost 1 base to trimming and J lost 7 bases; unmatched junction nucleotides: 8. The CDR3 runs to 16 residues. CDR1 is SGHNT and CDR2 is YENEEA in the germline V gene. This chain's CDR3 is CASSLAPGTGINEQFF. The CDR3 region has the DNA TGTGCCAGCAGCTTAGCCCCCGGGACAGGGATTAATGAGCAGTTCTTC.

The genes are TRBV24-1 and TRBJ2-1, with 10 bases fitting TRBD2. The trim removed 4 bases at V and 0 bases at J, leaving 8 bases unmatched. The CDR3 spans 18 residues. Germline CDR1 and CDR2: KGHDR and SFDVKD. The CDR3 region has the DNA TGTGCCACCAGTGACCCAGAGGCTAGCGGGAGCTCCTACAATGAGCAGTTCTTC. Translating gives CATSDPEASGSSYNEQFF.

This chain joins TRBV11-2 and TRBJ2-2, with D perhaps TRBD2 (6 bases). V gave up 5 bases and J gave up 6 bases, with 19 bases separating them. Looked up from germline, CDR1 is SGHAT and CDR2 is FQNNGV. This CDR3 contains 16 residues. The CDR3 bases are TGTGCCAGCAGCAGCCTGAGGAGGGCCGAAGCCGGGGAGCTGTTTTTT. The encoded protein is CASSSLRRAEAGELFF.

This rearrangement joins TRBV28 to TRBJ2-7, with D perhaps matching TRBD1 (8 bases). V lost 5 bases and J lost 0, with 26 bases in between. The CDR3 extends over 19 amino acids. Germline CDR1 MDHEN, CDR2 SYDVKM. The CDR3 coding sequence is TGTGCCAGCAGTGCACACCCGAGACAGGGGCGGGGGAACTCCTACGAGCAGTACTTC. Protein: CASSAHPRQGRGNSYEQYF.

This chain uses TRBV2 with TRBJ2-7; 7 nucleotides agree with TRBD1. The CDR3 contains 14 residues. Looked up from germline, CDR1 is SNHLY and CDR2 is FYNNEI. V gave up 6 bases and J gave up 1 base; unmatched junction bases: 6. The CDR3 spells CASSADRASYEQYF. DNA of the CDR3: TGTGCCAGCAGCGCCGACAGGGCTTCCTACGAGCAGTACTTC.

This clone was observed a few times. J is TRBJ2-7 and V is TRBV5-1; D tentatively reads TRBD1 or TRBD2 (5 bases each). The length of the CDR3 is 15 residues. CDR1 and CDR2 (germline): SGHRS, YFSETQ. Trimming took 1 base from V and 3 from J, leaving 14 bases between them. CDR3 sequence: CASSLRRERGYEQYF. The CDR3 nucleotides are TGCGCCAGCAGCTTGCGCAGGGAACGGGGCTACGAGCAGTACTTC.

DNA of the CDR3: TGTGCCAGCAGTCCCTCGGGGTTCAGTACGATTGTG. Encoded protein: CASSPSGFSTIV. V gene TRBV6-5 combines with J gene TRBJ2-7; a possible D gene is TRBD2 (5 bases). The CDR3 spans 12 residues. Germline loops: CDR1 MNHEY, CDR2 SVGAGI.

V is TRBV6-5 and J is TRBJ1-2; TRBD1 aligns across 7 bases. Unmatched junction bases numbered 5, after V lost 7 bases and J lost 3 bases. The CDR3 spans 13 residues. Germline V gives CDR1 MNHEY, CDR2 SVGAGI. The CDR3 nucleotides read TGTGCCAGCAATGGAGGGGGCGACTATGGCTACACCTTC. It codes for CASNGGGDYGYTF.

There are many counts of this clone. The CDR3 DNA follows: TGTGCCAGCAGCCAAGATCCAGGGACAGCTAAAAGGAGTGGCTACACCTTC. Protein product: CASSQDPGTAKRSGYTF. This chain links TRBV3-1 (or the pseudogene TRBV3-2) with TRBJ1-2; the match to TRBD1 covers 7 bases. The CDR3 sequence is 17 residues long. Germline assignment: CDR1 LGHDT and CDR2 YNNKEL (reference sequence). The trim removed 0 bases at V and 7 bases at J, leaving 14 bases unmatched.

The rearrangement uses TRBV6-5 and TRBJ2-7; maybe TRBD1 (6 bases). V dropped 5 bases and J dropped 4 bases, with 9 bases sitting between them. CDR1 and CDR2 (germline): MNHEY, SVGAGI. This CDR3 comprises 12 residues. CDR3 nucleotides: TGTGCCAGCAGTCACCAGGGGTACGAGCAGTACGTC. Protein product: CASSHQGYEQYV.

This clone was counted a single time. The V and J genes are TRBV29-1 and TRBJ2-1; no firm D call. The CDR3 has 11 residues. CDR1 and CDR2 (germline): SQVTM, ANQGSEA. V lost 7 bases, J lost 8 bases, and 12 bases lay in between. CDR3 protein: CSEAAGDEQFF. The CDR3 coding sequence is TGCAGCGAGGCCGCAGGAGATGAGCAGTTCTTC.

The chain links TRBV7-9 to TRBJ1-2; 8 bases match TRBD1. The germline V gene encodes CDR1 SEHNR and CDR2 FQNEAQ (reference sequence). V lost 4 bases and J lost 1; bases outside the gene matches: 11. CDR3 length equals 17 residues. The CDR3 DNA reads TGTGCCAGCAGCTCCGGGACAGGTCTGAGGGATAACTATGGCTACACCTTC. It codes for CASSSGTGLRDNYGYTF. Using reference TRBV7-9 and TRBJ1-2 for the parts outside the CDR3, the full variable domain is DTGVSQNPRHKITKRGQNVTFRCDPISEHNRLYWYRQTLGQGPEFLTYFQNEAQLEKSRLLSDRFSAERPKGSFSTLEIQRTEQGDSAMYLCASSSGTGLRDNYGYTFGSGTRLTVV.

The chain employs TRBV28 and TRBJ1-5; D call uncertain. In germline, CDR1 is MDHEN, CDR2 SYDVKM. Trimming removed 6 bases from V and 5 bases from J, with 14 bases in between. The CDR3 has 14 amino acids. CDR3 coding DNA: TGTGCCAGCAGATGGACGGTCTCTGATCAGCCCCAGCATTTT. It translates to CASRWTVSDQPQHF.

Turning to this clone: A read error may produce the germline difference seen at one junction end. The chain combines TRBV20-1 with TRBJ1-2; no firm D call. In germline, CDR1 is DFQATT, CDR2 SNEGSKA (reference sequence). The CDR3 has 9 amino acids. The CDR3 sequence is CSARASAIF. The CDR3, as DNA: TGCAGTGCTAGAGCCTCGGCCATATTC.

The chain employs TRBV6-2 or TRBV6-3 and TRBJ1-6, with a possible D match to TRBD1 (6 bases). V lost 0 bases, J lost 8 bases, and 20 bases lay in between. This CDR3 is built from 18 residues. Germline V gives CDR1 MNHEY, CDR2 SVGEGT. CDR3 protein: CASSYSSGALPGDSPLHF. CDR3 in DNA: TGTGCCAGCAGTTACTCGTCGGGGGCCCTACCCGGTGATTCACCCCTCCACTTT.

CDR3 DNA: TGTGCCAGCAGCCTCCGACAGGACTATAATTCACCCCTCCACTTT. This sequence encodes CASSLRQDYNSPLHF. The V gene is TRBV7-2, the J gene TRBJ1-6; TRBD1 might be the D (6 bases). Trimming removed 5 bases from V and 3 bases from J, with 11 bases in between. The CDR3 is 15 amino acids. Germline CDR1 is SGHTA and CDR2 is FQGNSA.

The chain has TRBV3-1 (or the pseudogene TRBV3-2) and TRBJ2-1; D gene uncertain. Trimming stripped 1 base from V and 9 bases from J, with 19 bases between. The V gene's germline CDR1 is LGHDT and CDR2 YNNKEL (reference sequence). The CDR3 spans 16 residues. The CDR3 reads CASSQGSLPLRVEQFF. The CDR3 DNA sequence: TGTGCCAGCAGCCAAGGTTCACTGCCTTTAAGGGTTGAGCAGTTCTTC.

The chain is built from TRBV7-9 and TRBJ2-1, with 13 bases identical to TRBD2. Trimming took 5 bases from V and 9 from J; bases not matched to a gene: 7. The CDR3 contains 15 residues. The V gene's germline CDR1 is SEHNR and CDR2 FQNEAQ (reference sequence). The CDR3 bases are TGTGCCAGCAGCCCGGGACTAGCGGGGCTTAGTGAGCAGTTCTTC. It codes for CASSPGLAGLSEQFF.

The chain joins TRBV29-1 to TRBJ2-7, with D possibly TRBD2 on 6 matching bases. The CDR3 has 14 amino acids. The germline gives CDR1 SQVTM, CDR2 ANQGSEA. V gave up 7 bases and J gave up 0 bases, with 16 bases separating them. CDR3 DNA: TGCAGCGCCTCGGAGGGGACCAGCTCCTACGAGCAGTACTTC. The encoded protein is CSASEGTSSYEQYF.

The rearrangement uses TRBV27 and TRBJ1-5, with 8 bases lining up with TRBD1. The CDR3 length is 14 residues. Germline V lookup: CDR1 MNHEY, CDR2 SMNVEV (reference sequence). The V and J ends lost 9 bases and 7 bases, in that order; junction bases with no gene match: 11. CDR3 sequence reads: CASGTGGWGQPQHF. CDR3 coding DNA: TGTGCCAGTGGAACAGGGGGGTGGGGGCAGCCCCAGCATTTT.

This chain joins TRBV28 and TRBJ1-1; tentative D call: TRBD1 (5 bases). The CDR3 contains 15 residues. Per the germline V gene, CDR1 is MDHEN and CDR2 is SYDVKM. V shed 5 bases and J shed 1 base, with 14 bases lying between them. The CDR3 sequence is CASSPLGQGNTEAFF. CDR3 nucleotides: TGTGCCAGCAGTCCTTTAGGCCAGGGGAACACTGAAGCTTTCTTT.

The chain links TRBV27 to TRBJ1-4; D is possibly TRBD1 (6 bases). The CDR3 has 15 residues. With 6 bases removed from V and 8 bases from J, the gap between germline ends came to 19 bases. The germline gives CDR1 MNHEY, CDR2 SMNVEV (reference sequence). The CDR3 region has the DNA TGTGCCAGCAGATTTAGCGGGGGGCGGAACGAAAAACTGTTTTTT. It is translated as CASRFSGGRNEKLFF.

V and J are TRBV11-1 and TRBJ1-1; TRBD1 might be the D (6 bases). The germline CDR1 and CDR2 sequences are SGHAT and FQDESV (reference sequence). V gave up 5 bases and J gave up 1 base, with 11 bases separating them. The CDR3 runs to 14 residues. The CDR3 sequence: CASSLRGRNTEAFF. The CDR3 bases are TGTGCCAGCAGCCTTCGGGGGCGGAACACTGAAGCTTTCTTT. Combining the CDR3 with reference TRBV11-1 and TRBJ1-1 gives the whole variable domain EAEVAQSPRYKITEKSQAVAFWCDPISGHATLYWYRQILGQGPELLVQFQDESVVDDSQLPKDRFSAERLKGVDSTLKIQPAELGDSAMYLCASSLRGRNTEAFFGQGTRLTVV.

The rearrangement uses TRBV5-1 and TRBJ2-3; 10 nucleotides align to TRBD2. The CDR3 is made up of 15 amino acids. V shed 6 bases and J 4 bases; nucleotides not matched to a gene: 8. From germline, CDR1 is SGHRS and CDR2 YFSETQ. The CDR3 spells CASTWVAGGSDTQYF. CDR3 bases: TGCGCCAGCACTTGGGTAGCGGGGGGATCAGATACGCAGTATTTT.

Here the CDR3 reads CASSQGSFFSGNTIYF. CDR3 bases: TGTGCCAGCAGCCAAGGGTCCTTCTTCTCTGGAAACACCATATATTTT. The rearrangement uses TRBV3-1 (or the pseudogene TRBV3-2) and TRBJ1-3; D unclear. In germline, CDR1 is LGHDT, CDR2 YNNKEL (reference sequence). The CDR3 extends over 16 amino acids. V was cut by 1 base and J by 0 bases, with 10 bases left in between.